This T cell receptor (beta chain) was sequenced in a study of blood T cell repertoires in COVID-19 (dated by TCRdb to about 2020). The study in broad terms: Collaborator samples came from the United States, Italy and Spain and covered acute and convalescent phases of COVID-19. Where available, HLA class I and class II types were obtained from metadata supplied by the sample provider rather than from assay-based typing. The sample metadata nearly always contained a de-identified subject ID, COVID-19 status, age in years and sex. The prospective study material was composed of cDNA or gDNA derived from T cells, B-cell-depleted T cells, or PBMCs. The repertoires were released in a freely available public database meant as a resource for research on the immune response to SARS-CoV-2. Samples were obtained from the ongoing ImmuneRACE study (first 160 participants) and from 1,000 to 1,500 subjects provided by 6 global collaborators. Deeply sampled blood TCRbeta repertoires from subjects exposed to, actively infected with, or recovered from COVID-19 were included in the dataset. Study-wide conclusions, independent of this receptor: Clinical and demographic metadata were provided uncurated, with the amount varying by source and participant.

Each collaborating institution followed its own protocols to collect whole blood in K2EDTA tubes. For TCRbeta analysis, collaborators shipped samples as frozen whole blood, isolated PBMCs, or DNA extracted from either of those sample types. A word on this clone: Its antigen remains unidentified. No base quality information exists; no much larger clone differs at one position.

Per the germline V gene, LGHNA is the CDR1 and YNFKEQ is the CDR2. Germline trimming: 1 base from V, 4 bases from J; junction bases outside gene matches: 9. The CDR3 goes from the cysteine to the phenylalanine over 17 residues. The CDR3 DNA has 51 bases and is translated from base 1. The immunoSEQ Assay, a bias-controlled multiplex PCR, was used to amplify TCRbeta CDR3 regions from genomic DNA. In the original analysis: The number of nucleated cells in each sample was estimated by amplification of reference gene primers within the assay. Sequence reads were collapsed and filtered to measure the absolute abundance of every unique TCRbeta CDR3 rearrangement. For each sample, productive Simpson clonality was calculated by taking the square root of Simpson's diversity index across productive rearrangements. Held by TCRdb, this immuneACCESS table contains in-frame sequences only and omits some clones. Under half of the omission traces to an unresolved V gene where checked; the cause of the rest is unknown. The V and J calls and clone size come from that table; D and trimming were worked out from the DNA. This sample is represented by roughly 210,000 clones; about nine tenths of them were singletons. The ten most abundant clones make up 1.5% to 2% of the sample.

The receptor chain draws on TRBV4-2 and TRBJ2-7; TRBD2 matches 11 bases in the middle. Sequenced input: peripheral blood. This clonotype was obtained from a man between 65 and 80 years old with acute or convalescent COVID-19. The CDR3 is CASSQGGRLAGGYEQYF. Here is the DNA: TGTGCCAGCAGCCAAGGGGGGAGGCTAGCGGGAGGATACGAGCAGTACTTC.